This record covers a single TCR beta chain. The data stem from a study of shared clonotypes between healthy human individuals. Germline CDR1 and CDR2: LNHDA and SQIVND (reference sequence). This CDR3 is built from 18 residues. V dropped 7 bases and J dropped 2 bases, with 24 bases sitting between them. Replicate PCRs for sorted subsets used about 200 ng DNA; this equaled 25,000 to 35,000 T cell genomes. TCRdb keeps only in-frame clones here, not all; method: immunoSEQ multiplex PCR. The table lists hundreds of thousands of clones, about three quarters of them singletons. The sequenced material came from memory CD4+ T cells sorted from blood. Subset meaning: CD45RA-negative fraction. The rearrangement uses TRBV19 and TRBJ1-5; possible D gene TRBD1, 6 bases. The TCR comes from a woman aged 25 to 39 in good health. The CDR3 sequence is CASTSRAGEGQGNQPQHF. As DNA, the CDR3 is TGTGCCAGTACCTCGAGGGCAGGGGAAGGTCAGGGCAATCAGCCCCAGCATTTT.